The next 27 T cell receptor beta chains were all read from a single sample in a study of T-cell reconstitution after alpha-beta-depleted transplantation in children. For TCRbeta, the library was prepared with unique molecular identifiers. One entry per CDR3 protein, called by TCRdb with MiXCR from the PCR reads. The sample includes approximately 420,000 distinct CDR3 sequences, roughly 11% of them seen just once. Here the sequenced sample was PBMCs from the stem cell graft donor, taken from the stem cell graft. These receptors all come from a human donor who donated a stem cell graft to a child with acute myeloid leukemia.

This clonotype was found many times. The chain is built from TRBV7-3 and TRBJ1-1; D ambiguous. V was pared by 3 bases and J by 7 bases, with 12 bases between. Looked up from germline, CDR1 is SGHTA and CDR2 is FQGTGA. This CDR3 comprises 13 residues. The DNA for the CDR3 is TGTGCCAGCAGCTTGCAGCCATGGGGTGAAGCTTTCTTT. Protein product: CASSLQPWGEAFF.

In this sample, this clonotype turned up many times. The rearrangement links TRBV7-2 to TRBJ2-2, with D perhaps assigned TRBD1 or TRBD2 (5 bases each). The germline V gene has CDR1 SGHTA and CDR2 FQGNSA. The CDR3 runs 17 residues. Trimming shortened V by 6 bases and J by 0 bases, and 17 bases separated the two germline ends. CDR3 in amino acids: CASRRNGAAANTGELFF. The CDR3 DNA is TGTGCCAGCAGACGCAACGGGGCAGCAGCGAACACCGGGGAGCTGTTTTTT.

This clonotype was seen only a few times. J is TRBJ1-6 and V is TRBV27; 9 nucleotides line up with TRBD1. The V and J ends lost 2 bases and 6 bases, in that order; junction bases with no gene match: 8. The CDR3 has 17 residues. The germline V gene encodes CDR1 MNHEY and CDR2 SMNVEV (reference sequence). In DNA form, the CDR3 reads TGTGCCAGCAGTTTACAACAGGGGGCCAAGCTTAATTCACCCCTCCACTTT. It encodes CASSLQQGAKLNSPLHF.

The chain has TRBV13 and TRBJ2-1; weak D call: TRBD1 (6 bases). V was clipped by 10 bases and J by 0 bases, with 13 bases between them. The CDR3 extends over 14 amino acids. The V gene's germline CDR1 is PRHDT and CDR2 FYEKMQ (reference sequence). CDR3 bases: TGTGCCATGAGCTTAGGGGGCTCCTACAATGAGCAGTTCTTC. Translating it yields CAMSLGGSYNEQFF.

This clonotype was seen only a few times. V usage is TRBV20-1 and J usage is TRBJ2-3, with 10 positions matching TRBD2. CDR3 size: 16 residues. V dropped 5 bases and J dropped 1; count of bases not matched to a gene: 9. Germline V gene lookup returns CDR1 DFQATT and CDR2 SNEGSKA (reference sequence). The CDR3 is CSAQVSGLAGTDTQYF. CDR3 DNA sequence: TGCAGTGCTCAAGTCTCCGGACTAGCGGGCACAGATACGCAGTATTTT.

The CDR3 sequence: CASSDSASSGGASGELFF. CDR3 DNA: TGTGCCAGCAGTGACTCGGCGTCCAGCGGGGGGGCCTCCGGGGAGCTGTTTTTT. The chain employs TRBV6-4 and TRBJ2-2, with TRBD2 identical over 10 bases. V was clipped by 0 bases and J by 6 bases; unmatched bases: 10. The CDR3 has 18 amino acids. The germline CDR1 and CDR2 sequences are MRHNA and SNTAGT.

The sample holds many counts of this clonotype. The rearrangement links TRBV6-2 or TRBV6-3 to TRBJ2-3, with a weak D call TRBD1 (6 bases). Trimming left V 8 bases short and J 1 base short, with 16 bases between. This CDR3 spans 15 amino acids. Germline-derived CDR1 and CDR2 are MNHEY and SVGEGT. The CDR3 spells CASDRQGQGTDTQYF. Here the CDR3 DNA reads TGTGCCAGCGATCGTCAGGGGCAGGGCACAGATACGCAGTATTTT.

The CDR3 nucleotides read TGTGCCAGCAGCCCGCAGGGTAATTTAGCCAAAAACATTCAGTACTTC. It codes for CASSPQGNLAKNIQYF. V usage is TRBV7-3 and J usage is TRBJ2-4; TRBD1 might be the D (5 bases). The CDR3 is 16 amino acids. Trimming removed 5 bases from V and 0 bases from J, with 14 bases in between. Per germline, CDR1 SGHTA and CDR2 FQGTGA. Looking up the rest from reference TRBV7-3 and TRBJ2-4 gives the full variable domain: GAGVSQTPSNKVTEKGKYVELRCDPISGHTALYWYRQSLGQGPEFLIYFQGTGAADDSGLPNDRFFAVRPEGSVSTLKIQRTERGDSAVYLCASSPQGNLAKNIQYFGAGTRLSVL.

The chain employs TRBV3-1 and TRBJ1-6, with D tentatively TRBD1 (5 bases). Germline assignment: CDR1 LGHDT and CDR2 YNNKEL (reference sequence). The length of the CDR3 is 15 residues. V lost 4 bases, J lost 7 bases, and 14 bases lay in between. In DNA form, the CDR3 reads TGTGCCAGCAGCCGAACGGGGGATCAGAATTCACCCCTCCACTTT. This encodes CASSRTGDQNSPLHF.

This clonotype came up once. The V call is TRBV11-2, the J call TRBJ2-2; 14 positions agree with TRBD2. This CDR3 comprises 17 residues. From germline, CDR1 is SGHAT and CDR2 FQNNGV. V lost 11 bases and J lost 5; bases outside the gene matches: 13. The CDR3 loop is CASCLDRTSGRTGELFF. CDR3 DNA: TGTGCCTCCTGCTTAGATCGGACTAGCGGGAGGACCGGGGAGCTGTTTTTT.

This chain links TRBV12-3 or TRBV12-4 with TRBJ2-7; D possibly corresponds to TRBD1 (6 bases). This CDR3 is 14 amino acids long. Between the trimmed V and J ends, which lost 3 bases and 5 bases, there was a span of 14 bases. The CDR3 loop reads CASSLNRQGNEQYF. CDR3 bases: TGTGCCAGCAGTTTGAACCGGCAGGGGAACGAGCAGTACTTC.

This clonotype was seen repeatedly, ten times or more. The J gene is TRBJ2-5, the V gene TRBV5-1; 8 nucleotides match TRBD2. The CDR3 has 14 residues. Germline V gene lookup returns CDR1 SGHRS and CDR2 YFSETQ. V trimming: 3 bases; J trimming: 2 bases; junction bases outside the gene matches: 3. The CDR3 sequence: CASSSGLEQETQYF. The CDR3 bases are TGCGCCAGCAGCTCGGGACTAGAGCAAGAGACCCAGTACTTC. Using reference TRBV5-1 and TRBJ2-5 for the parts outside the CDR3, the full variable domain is KAGVTQTPRYLIKTRGQQVTLSCSPISGHRSVSWYQQTPGQGLQFLFEYFSETQRNKGNFPGRFSGRQFSNSRSEMNVSTLELGDSALYLCASSSGLEQETQYFGPGTRLLVL.

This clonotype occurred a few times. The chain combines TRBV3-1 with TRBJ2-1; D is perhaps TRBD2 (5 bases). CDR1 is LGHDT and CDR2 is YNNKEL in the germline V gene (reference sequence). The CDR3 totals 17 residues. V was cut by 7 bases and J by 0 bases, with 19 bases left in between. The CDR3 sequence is CASTHLESGYSYNEQFF. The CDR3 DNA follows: TGTGCCAGCACCCATCTAGAGAGCGGATACTCCTACAATGAGCAGTTCTTC.

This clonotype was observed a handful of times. The CDR3 is CASNMGLAENIQYF. The CDR3 DNA sequence: TGTGCCAGCAACATGGGACTAGCGGAAAACATTCAGTACTTC. The V gene is TRBV6-1, the J gene TRBJ2-4; 11 bases map to TRBD2. This CDR3 spans 14 amino acids. The V gene end was trimmed by 7 bases and the J gene end by 5 bases; junction bases not matched to a gene: 4. Germline loops: CDR1 MNHNS, CDR2 SASEGT.

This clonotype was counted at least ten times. This CDR3 is CASSLAGDETQYF. In DNA, the CDR3 is TGCGCCAGCAGCTTGGCAGGGGACGAGACCCAGTACTTC. The V call is TRBV5-1, the J call TRBJ2-5; a possible D gene is TRBD1 (6 bases). From germline, CDR1 is SGHRS and CDR2 YFSETQ. The V and J ends lost 0 bases and 5 bases respectively, with 8 bases between them. This CDR3 has 13 residues.

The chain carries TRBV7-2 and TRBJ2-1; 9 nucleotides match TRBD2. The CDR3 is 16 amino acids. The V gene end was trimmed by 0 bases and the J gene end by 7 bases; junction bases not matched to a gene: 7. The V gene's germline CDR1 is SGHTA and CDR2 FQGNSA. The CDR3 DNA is TGTGCCAGCAGCTTAGCCGGCGGGGGGGCTGCGAATGAGCAGTTCTTC. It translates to CASSLAGGGAANEQFF.

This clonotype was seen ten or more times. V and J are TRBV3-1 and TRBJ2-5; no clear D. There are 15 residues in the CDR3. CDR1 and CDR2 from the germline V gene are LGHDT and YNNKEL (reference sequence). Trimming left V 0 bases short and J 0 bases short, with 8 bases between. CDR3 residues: CASSQDPSHQETQYF. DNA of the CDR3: TGTGCCAGCAGCCAAGATCCGAGCCACCAAGAGACCCAGTACTTC.

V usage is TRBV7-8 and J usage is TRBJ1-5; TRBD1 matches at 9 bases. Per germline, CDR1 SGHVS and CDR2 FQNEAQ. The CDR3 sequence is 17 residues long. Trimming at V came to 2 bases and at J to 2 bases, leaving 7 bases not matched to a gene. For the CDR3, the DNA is TGTGCCAGCAGCTTAACCTTGGACAGGGGCGGCAATCAGCCCCAGCATTTT. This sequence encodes CASSLTLDRGGNQPQHF.

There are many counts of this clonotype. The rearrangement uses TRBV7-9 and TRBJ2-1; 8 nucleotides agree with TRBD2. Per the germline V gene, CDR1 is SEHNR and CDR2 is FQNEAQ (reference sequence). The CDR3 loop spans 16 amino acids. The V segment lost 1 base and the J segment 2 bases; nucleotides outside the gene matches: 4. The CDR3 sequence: CASSLGSGGAYNEQFF. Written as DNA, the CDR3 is TGTGCCAGCAGCTTAGGATCGGGAGGGGCCTACAATGAGCAGTTCTTC.

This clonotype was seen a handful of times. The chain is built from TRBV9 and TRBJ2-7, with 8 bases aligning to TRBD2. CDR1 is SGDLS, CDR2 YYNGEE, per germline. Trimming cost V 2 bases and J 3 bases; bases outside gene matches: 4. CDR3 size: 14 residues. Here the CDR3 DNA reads TGTGCCAGCAGCGTGTCGGGAGGGGGCTACGAGCAGTACTTC. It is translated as CASSVSGGGYEQYF.

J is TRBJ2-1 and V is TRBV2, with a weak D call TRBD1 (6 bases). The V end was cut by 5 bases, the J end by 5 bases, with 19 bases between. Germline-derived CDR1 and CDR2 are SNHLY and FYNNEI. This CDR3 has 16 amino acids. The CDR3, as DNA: TGTGCCAGCAGTTCTCCAAACGGGGACATAAACAATGAGCAGTTCTTC. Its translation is CASSSPNGDINNEQFF.

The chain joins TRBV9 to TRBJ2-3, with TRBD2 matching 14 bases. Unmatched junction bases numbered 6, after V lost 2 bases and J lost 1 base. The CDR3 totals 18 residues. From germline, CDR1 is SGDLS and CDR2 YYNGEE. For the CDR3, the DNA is TGTGCCAGCAGCGTCGGAGAGGGACTAGCGGGAGGCACAGATACGCAGTATTTT. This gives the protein CASSVGEGLAGGTDTQYF.

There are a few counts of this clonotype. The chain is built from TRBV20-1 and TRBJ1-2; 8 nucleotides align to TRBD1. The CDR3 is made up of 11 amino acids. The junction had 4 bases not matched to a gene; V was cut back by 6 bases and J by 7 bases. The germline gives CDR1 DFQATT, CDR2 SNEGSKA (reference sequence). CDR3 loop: CSAWTGFGYTF. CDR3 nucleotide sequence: TGCAGTGCATGGACAGGGTTTGGCTACACCTTC.

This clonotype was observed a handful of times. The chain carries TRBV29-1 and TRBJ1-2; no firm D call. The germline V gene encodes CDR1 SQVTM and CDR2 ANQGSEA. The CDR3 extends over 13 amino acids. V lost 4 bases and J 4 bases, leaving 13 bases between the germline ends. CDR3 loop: CSVVAGRGYGYTF. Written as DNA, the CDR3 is TGCAGCGTTGTGGCAGGACGCGGCTATGGCTACACCTTC.

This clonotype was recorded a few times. CDR3 residues: CASSFAGATDTQYF. The CDR3 DNA reads TGTGCCAGCAGCTTTGCGGGGGCCACAGATACGCAGTATTTT. This chain connects TRBV7-2 to TRBJ2-3; maybe TRBD2 (7 bases). This CDR3 is 14 amino acids long. Germline CDR1 reads SGHTA; CDR2 reads FQGNSA. V was cut by 3 bases and J by 2 bases, with 9 bases left in between.

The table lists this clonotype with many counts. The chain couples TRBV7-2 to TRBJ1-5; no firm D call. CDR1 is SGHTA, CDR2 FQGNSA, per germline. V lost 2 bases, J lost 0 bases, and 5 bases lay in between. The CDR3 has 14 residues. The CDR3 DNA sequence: TGTGCCAGCAGCTTACAGTATAGCAATCAGCCCCAGCATTTT. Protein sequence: CASSLQYSNQPQHF.

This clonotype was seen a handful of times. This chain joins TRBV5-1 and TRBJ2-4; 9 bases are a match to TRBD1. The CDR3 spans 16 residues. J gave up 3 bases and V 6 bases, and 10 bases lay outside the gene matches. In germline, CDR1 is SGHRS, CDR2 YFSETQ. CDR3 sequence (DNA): TGCGCCAGCAATCCGGGACAGGGTGTCGGCAAAAACATTCAGTACTTC. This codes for CASNPGQGVGKNIQYF.